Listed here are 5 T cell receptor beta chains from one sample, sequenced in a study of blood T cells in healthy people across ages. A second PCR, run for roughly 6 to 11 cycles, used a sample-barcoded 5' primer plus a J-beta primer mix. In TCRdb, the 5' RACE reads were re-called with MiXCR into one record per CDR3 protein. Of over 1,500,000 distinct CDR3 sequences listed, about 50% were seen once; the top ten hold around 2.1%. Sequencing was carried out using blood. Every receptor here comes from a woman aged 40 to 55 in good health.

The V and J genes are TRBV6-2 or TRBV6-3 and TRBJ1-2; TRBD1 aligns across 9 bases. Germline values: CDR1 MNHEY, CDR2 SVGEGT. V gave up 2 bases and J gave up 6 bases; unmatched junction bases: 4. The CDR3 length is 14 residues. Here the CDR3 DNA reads TGTGCCAGCAGTTACCCGACAGGGGGACATGGCTACACCTTC. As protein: CASSYPTGGHGYTF.

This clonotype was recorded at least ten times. The CDR3 region has the DNA TGTGCCAGCAGTTCCCTCACCTACAATGAGCAGTTCTTC. This sequence encodes CASSSLTYNEQFF. The chain carries TRBV27 and TRBJ2-1; D unclear. V lost 4 bases, J lost 2 bases, and 6 bases lay in between. CDR1 and CDR2 from the germline V gene are MNHEY and SMNVEV (reference sequence). This CDR3 region has 13 residues.

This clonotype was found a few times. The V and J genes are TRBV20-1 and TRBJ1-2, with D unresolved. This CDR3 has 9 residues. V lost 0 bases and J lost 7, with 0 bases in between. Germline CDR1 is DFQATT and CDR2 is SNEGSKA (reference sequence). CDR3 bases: TGCAGTGCTAGAGATGGCTACACCTTC. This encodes CSARDGYTF.

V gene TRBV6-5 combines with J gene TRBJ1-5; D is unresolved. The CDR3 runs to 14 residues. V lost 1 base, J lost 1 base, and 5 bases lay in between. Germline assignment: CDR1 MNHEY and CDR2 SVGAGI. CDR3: CASSYLGSNQPQHF. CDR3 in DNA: TGTGCCAGCAGTTACTTGGGGAGCAATCAGCCCCAGCATTTT.

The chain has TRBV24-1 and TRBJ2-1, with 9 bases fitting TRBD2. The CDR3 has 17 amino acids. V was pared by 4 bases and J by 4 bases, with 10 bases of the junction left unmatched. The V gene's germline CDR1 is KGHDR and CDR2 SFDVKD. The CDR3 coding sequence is TGTGCCACCAGTGACCCGTTTAGCGGGGGCGCTTACAATGAGCAGTTCTTC. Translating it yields CATSDPFSGGAYNEQFF.